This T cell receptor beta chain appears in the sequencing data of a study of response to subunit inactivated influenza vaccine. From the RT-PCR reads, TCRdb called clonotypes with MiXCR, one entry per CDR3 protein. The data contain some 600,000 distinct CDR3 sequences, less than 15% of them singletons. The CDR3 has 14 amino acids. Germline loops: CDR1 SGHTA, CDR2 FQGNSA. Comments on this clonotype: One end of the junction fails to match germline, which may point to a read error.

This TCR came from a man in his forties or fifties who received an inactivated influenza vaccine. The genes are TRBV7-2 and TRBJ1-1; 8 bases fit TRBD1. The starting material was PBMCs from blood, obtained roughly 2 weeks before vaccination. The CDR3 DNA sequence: TGTGCCAGCAGCGGACAGGGCGGGAACACTGAAGCTCTCTTT. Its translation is CASSGQGGNTEALF.